This TCR beta chain appears in the sequencing data of a study of CXCR3-negative and CXCR3-positive naive CD8 T cells. The CDR3 runs to 14 residues. The V gene's germline CDR1 is LGHDT and CDR2 YNNKEL (reference sequence). TRB cDNA was prepared as libraries by UMI-labeled 5' RACE. Reprocessing the 5' RACE reads, TCRdb reports a single entry for every CDR3 protein and omits DNA. Here the sample table reports fewer than 55,000 distinct CDR3 sequences. The rearrangement joins TRBV3-1 to TRBJ2-1. Sequencing was done on a sample of naive CXCR3- CD8+ T cells from blood. Indicated subset: CD45RO-CCR7+CD27+CD95- naive CD8+ T cells lacking CXCR3 (TNR3-). This receptor was taken from a human donor in good health. Some clones in this sample may be carry-over from other donors' samples. The CDR3 spells CASSQETASWEQFF.